These 21 T cell receptor beta chains originate from one sample sequenced in a study of post-analysis software for immune sequencing data. Study-wide results and caveats: Comparison of patients with controls showed a handful of TRBV segments more frequent in patients, TRBV5-6, TRBV5-1 and TRBV20-1 among them.

These receptors' antigens are unknown. Built from TCR beta cDNA, the libraries had unique molecular identifiers in them. TCRdb re-analysed the PCR reads in MiXCR, keeping a single row per CDR3 protein. The sample contains about 760,000 distinct CDR3 sequences, approximately 30% of which appear only once. The sequencing sample was made of blood. Receptors originate from a girl aged 5-17 years with multiple sclerosis.

J is TRBJ2-3 and V is TRBV29-1; 12 nucleotides match TRBD2. Losses at the gene ends were 7 bases for V and 2 bases for J; bases not matched to a gene: 4. The CDR3 has 14 residues. Germline-derived CDR1 and CDR2 are SQVTM and ANQGSEA. For the CDR3, the DNA is TGCAGCGCCGGACTAGCGGGAACCACAGATACGCAGTATTTT. Residues: CSAGLAGTTDTQYF.

About this clonotype: A read error may produce the germline difference seen at one junction end. The V and J genes are TRBV5-1 and TRBJ1-1, with D perhaps matching TRBD1 (5 bases). Germline CDR1 reads SGHRS; CDR2 reads YFSETQ. CDR3 size: 15 residues. CDR3: CASSSDVGQRTGAFF. The DNA of the CDR3 is TGCGCCAGCAGCTCGGACGTGGGGCAACGGACTGGAGCTTTCTTT.

About this clonotype: One end of the junction is discordant with germline, which a read error may explain. The V call is TRBV29-1, the J call TRBJ2-5; D is unresolved. The CDR3 consists of 15 residues. Germline V lookup: CDR1 SQVTM, CDR2 ANQGSEA. CDR3 in amino acids: CSVEAPHSRDWTRYF. CDR3 sequence (DNA): TGCAGCGTTGAAGCACCGCACAGTCGAGATTGGACCCGGTACTTC.

This clonotype was detected a few times. V usage is TRBV29-1 and J usage is TRBJ2-5; 9 nucleotides line up with TRBD1. CDR3 length: 15 residues. Germline loops: CDR1 SQVTM, CDR2 ANQGSEA. V lost 6 bases and J lost 3; bases outside the gene matches: 11. The CDR3 coding sequence is TGCAGCGTAGCTCCGGGACAGGGCTTGGAAGAGACCCAGTACTTC. Encoded protein: CSVAPGQGLEETQYF.

The J gene is TRBJ1-6, the V gene TRBV7-2; D ambiguous. This CDR3 is built from 16 residues. V lost 3 bases and J lost 10, with 19 bases in between. The germline CDR1 and CDR2 sequences are SGHTA and FQGNSA. The CDR3 here is CASSFDIAMSGSPLHF. For the CDR3, the DNA is TGTGCCAGCAGCTTCGATATAGCCATGAGCGGGTCACCCCTCCACTTT.

This clonotype was counted at least ten times. The chain is built from TRBV3-1 and TRBJ2-3, with a weak D call TRBD2 (5 bases). The V gene lost 2 bases and the J gene lost 0 bases, with 9 bases spanning the gap. Germline CDR1 is LGHDT and CDR2 is YNNKEL (reference sequence). The CDR3 sequence is 15 residues long. DNA for the CDR3: TGTGCCAGCAGCCAATACCGCGGGAGCACAGATACGCAGTATTTT. The encoded protein is CASSQYRGSTDTQYF.

The V and J genes are TRBV29-1 and TRBJ2-7, with 8 bases matching TRBD1. V trimming: 6 bases; J trimming: 5 bases; junction bases outside the gene matches: 6. Germline CDR1 is SQVTM and CDR2 is ANQGSEA. The CDR3 totals 12 residues. CDR3: CSVRDRLNEQYF. DNA for the CDR3: TGCAGCGTGCGGGACAGGCTCAACGAGCAGTACTTC.

V usage is TRBV6-2 or TRBV6-3 and J usage is TRBJ1-5, with D unclear. Trimming stripped 2 bases from V and 1 base from J, with 3 bases between. The CDR3 covers 13 residues. Germline V gene lookup returns CDR1 MNHEY and CDR2 SVGEGT. CDR3 coding DNA: TGTGCCAGCAGTTACCACAGCAATCAGCCCCAGCATTTT. It yields the protein CASSYHSNQPQHF.

This clonotype showed up many times. The chain combines TRBV6-5 with TRBJ2-7; perhaps TRBD1 as D (6 bases). With 5 bases removed from V and 2 bases from J, the gap between germline ends came to 13 bases. CDR1 and CDR2 from the germline V gene are MNHEY and SVGAGI. CDR3 length: 14 residues. The CDR3 region has the DNA TGTGCCAGCAGTGACAGGAGAAGAACCTACGAGCAGTACTTC. Amino acids: CASSDRRRTYEQYF.

This clonotype occurred a few times. As DNA, the CDR3 is TGCAGCGTTGCGGCGGGGGCCCGCCTGGACAATGAGCAGTTCTTC. Translation gives CSVAAGARLDNEQFF. This chain links TRBV29-1 with TRBJ2-1; D may be TRBD2 (7 bases). From germline, CDR1 is SQVTM and CDR2 ANQGSEA. The CDR3 totals 15 residues. V was pared by 4 bases and J by 5 bases, with 18 bases between.

V is TRBV7-8 and J is TRBJ2-5; no clear D. With 5 bases removed from V and 2 bases from J, the gap between germline ends came to 15 bases. The CDR3 has 15 residues. The germline V gene encodes CDR1 SGHVS and CDR2 FQNEAQ. The CDR3 sequence is CASSLQTQIQETQYF. The CDR3 nucleotides are TGTGCCAGCAGCCTCCAGACGCAGATACAAGAGACCCAGTACTTC. The complete variable domain, with remaining parts taken from reference TRBV7-8 and TRBJ2-5, reads GAGVSQSPRYKVAKRGQDVALRCDPISGHVSLFWYQQALGQGPEFLTYFQNEAQLDKSGLPSDRFFAERPEGSVSTLKIQRTQQEDSAVYLCASSLQTQIQETQYFGPGTRLLVL.

As to this clonotype: A read error may produce the germline difference seen at one junction end. The chain joins TRBV7-2 to TRBJ2-3; tentatively, D is TRBD2 (6 bases). CDR1 is SGHTA, CDR2 FQGNSA, per germline. The length of the CDR3 is 16 residues. CDR3 sequence (DNA): TGTGCCAGCAGCGACTCTGGCGGGGTAGACACAGATACGCGGTATTTT. Protein product: CASSDSGGVDTDTRYF.

This clonotype was seen ten or more times. The gene calls are TRBV5-6 and TRBJ1-2; 7 nucleotides match TRBD1. With 4 bases clipped from V and 4 bases from J, the junction kept 7 bases outside the gene matches. From germline, CDR1 is SGHDT and CDR2 YYEEEE. This CDR3 spans 14 amino acids. The CDR3 region has the DNA TGTGCCAGCAGCCGTGACAGGGTCGGCTATGGCTACACCTTC. Protein product: CASSRDRVGYGYTF.

Concerning this clonotype itself: A much larger clone differs by one base, so this may be a read error. The CDR3 loop is CTSSQVEETQYF. Written as DNA, the CDR3 is TGTACCAGCAGCCAAGTTGAGGAGACCCAGTACTTC. The chain has TRBV3-1 and TRBJ2-7; D gene unclear. The closer fit of TRBJ2-5 to the DNA end suggests the J call may be wrong. CDR1 is LGHDT and CDR2 is YNNKEL in the germline V gene (reference sequence). CDR3 size: 12 residues.

This clonotype was detected a few times. The chain links TRBV6-2 or TRBV6-3 to TRBJ2-7; D is uncertain. Germline V gene lookup returns CDR1 MNHEY and CDR2 SVGEGT. The CDR3 has 14 amino acids. V gave up 2 bases and J gave up 6 bases, with 14 bases separating them. Written as DNA, the CDR3 is TGTGCCAGCAGTTACACGGGTCGTTCTCTCGAGCAGTACTTC. The encoded protein is CASSYTGRSLEQYF.

This clonotype appeared a few times. The chain uses TRBV2 and TRBJ2-7; D possibly corresponds to TRBD2 (6 bases). Per germline, CDR1 SNHLY and CDR2 FYNNEI. CDR3 size: 15 residues. V was pared by 0 bases and J by 3 bases, with 12 bases between. The CDR3 DNA reads TGTGCCAGCAGTGAAGCGTACGGGGGAATCTACGAGCAGTACTTC. Amino acids: CASSEAYGGIYEQYF. Complete variable domain (other parts from reference TRBV2 and TRBJ2-7): EPEVTQTPSHQVTQMGQEVILRCVPISNHLYFYWYRQILGQKVEFLVSFYNNEISEKSEIFDDQFSVERPDGSNFTLKIRSTKLEDSAMYFCASSEAYGGIYEQYFGPGTRLTVT.

Regarding this clonotype: Compared with germline, one end of the junction differs, possibly owing to a read error. The rearrangement links TRBV6-5 to TRBJ2-6, with D perhaps matching TRBD1 or TRBD2 (5 bases each). The germline V gene encodes CDR1 MNHEY and CDR2 SVGAGI. The CDR3 is 16 amino acids. The CDR3 nucleotides read TGTGCCAGCAGTTACTCGAACCCCCCCGGGGCCAACGTCCAGACTTTC. Translating it yields CASSYSNPPGANVQTF.

This clonotype was seen a few times. The V call is TRBV10-3, the J call TRBJ1-2; 7 nucleotides agree with TRBD1. In germline, CDR1 is ENHRY, CDR2 SYGVKD. The CDR3 sequence is 14 residues long. With V trimmed by 6 bases and J by 2 bases, 6 bases remained unmatched. In DNA form, the CDR3 reads TGTGCCATCAGCCGACAGGGCGCGAACTATGGCTACACCTTC. As protein: CAISRQGANYGYTF.

This clonotype occurred a few times. V usage is TRBV12-3 or TRBV12-4 and J usage is TRBJ2-3; TRBD1 matches 7 bases. This CDR3 spans 13 amino acids. V was clipped by 8 bases and J by 0 bases; unmatched bases: 2. This chain's CDR3 is CASQGQSTDTQYF. CDR3 nucleotides: TGTGCCAGCCAGGGACAGAGCACAGATACGCAGTATTTT.

The V gene is TRBV28, the J gene TRBJ2-7; 8 nucleotides align to TRBD2. V was pared by 7 bases and J by 7 bases, with 9 bases of the junction left unmatched. The germline V gene encodes CDR1 MDHEN and CDR2 SYDVKM. This CDR3 contains 13 residues. CDR3 sequence reads: CASTLPPGGEQYF. CDR3 bases: TGTGCCAGCACCCTCCCCCCGGGGGGGGAGCAGTACTTC.

The CDR3 region is CATSDSRTSGNYYNEQFF. DNA of the CDR3: TGTGCCACCAGTGACTCCCGGACTAGCGGGAATTACTACAATGAGCAGTTCTTC. The gene calls are TRBV24-1 and TRBJ2-1; the match to TRBD2 covers 12 bases. J gave up 3 bases and V 4 bases, and 9 bases lay outside the gene matches. The germline CDR1 and CDR2 sequences are KGHDR and SFDVKD. The CDR3 is made up of 18 amino acids.